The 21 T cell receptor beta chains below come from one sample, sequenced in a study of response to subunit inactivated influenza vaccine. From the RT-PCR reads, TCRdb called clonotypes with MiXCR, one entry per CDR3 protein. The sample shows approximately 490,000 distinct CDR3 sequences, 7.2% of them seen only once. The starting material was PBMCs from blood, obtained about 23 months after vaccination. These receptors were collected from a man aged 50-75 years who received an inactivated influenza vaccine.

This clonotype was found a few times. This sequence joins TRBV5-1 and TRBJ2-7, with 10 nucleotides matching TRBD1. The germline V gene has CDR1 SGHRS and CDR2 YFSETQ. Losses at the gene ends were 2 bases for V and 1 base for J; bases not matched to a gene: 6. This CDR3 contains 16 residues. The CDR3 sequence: CASSLMPGQGSYEQYF. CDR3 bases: TGCGCCAGCAGCTTAATGCCGGGACAGGGGTCCTACGAGCAGTACTTC.

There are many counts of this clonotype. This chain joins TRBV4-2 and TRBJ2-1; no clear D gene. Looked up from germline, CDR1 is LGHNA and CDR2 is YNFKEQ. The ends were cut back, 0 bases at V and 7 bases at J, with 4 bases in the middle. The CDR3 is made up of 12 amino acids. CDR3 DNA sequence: TGTGCCAGCAGCCAAGAAAGGAATGAGCAGTTCTTC. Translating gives CASSQERNEQFF.

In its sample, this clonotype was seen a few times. CDR3 sequence reads: CASSLAGASPTDTQYF. The CDR3 nucleotides are TGCGCCAGCAGCTTGGCTGGGGCCTCTCCCACAGATACGCAGTATTTT. The chain is built from TRBV5-1 and TRBJ2-3, with D possibly TRBD1 on 5 matching bases. This CDR3 contains 16 residues. The V gene lost 0 bases and the J gene lost 2 bases, with 13 bases spanning the gap. Germline CDR1 and CDR2: SGHRS and YFSETQ.

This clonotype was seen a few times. The CDR3 bases are TGTGCCACCAGCAGAGATCATGCGTGGCAGTTGAACACTGAAGCTTTCTTT. Translation: CATSRDHAWQLNTEAFF. The chain is built from TRBV15 and TRBJ1-1; no clear D gene. The V end lost 0 bases, the J end lost 0 bases, and 14 bases lay between the germline ends. The CDR3 extends over 17 amino acids. CDR1 is LNHNV and CDR2 is YYDKDF in the germline V gene (reference sequence).

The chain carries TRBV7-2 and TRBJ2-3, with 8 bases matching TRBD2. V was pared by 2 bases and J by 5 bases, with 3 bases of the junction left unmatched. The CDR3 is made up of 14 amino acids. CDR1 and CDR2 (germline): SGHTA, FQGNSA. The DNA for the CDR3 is TGTGCCAGCAGCTTATCTGGGACTAGAGATACGCAGTATTTT. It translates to CASSLSGTRDTQYF.

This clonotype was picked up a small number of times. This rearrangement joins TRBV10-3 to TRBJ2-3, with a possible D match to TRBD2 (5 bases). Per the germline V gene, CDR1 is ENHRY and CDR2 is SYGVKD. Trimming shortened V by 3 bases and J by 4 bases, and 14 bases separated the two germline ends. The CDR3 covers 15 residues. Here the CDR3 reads CAISEGGFGADTQYF. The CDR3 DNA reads TGTGCCATCAGTGAAGGCGGGTTCGGCGCAGATACGCAGTATTTT.

DNA of the CDR3: TGTGCCAGCAGCCTGGGTTCACGCGGGAGAGGTGTAACCGGGGAGCTGTTTTTT. This sequence encodes CASSLGSRGRGVTGELFF. The gene calls are TRBV11-1 and TRBJ2-2; 7 nucleotides match TRBD2. The CDR3 has 18 residues. Per the germline V gene, CDR1 is SGHAT and CDR2 is FQDESV (reference sequence). V trimming: 5 bases; J trimming: 5 bases; junction bases outside the gene matches: 17.

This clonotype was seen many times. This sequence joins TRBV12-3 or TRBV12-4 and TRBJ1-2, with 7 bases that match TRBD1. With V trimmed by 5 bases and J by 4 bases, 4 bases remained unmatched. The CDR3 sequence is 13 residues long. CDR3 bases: TGTGCCAGCAGTCTGACAGGGACCTATGGCTACACCTTC. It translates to CASSLTGTYGYTF.

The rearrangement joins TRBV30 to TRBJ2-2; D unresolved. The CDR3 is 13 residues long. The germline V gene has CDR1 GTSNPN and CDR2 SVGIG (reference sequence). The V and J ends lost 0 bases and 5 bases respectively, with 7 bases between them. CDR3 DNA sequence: TGTGCCTGGAGTGTACGCAGGACCGGGGAGCTGTTTTTT. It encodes CAWSVRRTGELFF.

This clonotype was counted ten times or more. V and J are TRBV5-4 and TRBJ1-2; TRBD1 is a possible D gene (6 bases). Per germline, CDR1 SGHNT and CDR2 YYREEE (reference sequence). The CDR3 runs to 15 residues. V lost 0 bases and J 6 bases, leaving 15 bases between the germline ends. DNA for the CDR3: TGTGCCAGCAGCTTGGAGGGCGTGGGGGCTAATGGCTACACCTTC. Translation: CASSLEGVGANGYTF. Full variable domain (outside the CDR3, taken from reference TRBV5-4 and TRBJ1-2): ETGVTQSPTHLIKTRGQQVTLRCSSQSGHNTVSWYQQALGQGPQFIFQYYREEENGRGNFPPRFSGLQFPNYSSELNVNALELDDSALYLCASSLEGVGANGYTFGSGTRLTVV.

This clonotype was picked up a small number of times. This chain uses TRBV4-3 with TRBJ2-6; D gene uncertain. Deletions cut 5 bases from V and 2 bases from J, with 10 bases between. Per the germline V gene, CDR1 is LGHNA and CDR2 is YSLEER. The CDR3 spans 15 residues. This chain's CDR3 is CASSNQVAGANVLTF. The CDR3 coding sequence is TGCGCCAGCAGCAATCAGGTGGCTGGGGCCAACGTCCTGACTTTC.

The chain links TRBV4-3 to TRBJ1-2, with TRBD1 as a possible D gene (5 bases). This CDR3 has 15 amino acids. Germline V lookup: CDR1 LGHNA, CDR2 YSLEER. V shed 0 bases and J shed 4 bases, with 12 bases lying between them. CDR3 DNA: TGCGCCAGCAGCCAAGACGAGGGGTTGAGCTATGGCTACACCTTC. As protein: CASSQDEGLSYGYTF.

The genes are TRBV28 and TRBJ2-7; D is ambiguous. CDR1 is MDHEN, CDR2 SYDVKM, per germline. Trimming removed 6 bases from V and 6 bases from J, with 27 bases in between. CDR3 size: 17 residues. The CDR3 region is CASSPPFRTSPLSEQYF. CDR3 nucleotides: TGTGCCAGCAGCCCACCGTTCCGGACCTCTCCCCTCTCCGAGCAGTACTTC.

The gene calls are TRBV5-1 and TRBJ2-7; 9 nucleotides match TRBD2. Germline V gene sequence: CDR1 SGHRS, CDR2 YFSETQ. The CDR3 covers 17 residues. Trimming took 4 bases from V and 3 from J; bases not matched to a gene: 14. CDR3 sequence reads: CASSPGRAGGPIYEQYF. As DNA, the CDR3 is TGCGCCAGCAGCCCTGGTAGGGCGGGAGGGCCGATCTACGAGCAGTACTTC.

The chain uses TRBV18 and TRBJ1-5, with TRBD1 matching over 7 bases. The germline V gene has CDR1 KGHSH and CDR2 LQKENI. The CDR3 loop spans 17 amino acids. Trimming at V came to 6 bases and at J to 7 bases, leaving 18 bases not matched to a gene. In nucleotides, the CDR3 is TGTGCCAGCTCTCGCAAAAGGACAGGACAAAATGAACAGCCCCAGCATTTT. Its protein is CASSRKRTGQNEQPQHF.

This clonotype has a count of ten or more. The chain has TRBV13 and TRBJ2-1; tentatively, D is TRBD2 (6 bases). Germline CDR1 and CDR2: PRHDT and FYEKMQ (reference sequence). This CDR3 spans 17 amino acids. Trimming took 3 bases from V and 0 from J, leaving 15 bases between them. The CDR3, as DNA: TGTGCCAGCAGCTTCGTTAAGGGACTTCTCTCCTACAATGAGCAGTTCTTC. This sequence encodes CASSFVKGLLSYNEQFF.

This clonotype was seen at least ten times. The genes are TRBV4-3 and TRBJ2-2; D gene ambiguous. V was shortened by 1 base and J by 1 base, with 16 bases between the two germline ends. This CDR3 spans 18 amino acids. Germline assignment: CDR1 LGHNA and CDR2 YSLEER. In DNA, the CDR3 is TGCGCCAGCAGCCAAGCGAGTTCATCTACGGGGAACACCGGGGAGCTGTTTTTT. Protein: CASSQASSSTGNTGELFF.

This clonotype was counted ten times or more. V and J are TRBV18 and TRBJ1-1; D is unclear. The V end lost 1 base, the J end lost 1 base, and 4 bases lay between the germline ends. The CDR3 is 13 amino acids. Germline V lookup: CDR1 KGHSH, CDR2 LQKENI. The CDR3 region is CASSPQANTEAFF. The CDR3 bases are TGTGCCAGCTCACCACAGGCGAACACTGAAGCTTTCTTT.

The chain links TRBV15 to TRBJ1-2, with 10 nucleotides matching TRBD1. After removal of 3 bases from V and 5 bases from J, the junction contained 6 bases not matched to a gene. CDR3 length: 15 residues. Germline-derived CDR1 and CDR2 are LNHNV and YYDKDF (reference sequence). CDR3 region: CATSSDRGRRYGYTF. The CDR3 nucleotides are TGTGCCACCAGCAGCGACAGGGGGCGACGGTATGGCTACACCTTC. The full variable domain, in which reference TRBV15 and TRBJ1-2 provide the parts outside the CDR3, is DAMVIQNPRYQVTQFGKPVTLSCSQTLNHNVMYWYQQKSSQAPKLLFHYYDKDFNNEADTPDNFQSRRPNTSFCFLDIRSPGLGDTAMYLCATSSDRGRRYGYTFGSGTRLTVV.

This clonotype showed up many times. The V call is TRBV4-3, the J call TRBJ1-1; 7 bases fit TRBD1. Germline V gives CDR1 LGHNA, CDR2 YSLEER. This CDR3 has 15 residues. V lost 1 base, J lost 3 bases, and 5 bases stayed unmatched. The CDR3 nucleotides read TGCGCCAGCAGCCAAGGAGGGGGCGCGGACACTGAAGCTTTCTTT. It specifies CASSQGGGADTEAFF.

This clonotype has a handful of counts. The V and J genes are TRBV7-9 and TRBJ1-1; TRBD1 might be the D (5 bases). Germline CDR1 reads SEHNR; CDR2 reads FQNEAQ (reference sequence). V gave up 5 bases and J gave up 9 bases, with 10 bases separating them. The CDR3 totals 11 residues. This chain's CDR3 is CASSPSGQAFF. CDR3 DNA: TGTGCCAGCAGCCCGTCAGGGCAAGCTTTCTTT.